Described below is a single T cell receptor beta chain sequence and its context. Its antigen is still unknown. V gave up 6 bases and J gave up 4 bases, with 8 bases separating them. CDR3 length equals 12 residues. The record originates from a study of identical twins. Study results and limitations: Excess twin sharing in beta out-of-frame sequences was weaker. Reduced insertions were recorded for abundant cord blood beta clonotypes, with no such pattern in memory repertoires.

Template switching (which added a universal primer site) was used, and cDNA carried unique molecular identifiers. TCRdb reprocessed the 5' RACE reads with MiXCR, giving one entry per CDR3 protein. The profile shows a few hundred thousand distinct CDR3 sequences, around 9.6% of them singletons. A further study also used this sample, focusing on yellow fever vaccine responses in identical twins. From that study: Twins reportedly had a vaccine T cell response that seemed partly convergent, partly personalized.

The sample was PBMCs. V is TRBV12-3 or TRBV12-4 and J is TRBJ2-3; perhaps TRBD2 as D (6 bases). The receptor comes from a woman aged 18-29 years in good health. CDR3 loop: CASRPGADTQYF. CDR3 in DNA: TGTGCCAGCAGACCGGGAGCAGATACGCAGTATTTT.